Listed below are T cell receptor beta chains from one sample, sequenced in a study of cytomegalovirus exposure and HLA in healthy donors. TCRdb's table, derived via immunoSEQ multiplex PCR, lists solely in-frame clones and lacks some. The sample includes about 180,000 clones, roughly 79% of them seen just once. Material for sequencing was PBMCs. The source is a male donor in good health and CMV-seronegative. CDR3s include the opening cysteine and the closing phenylalanine or tryptophan. The order of the fields is clone size, V gene, J gene, D gene, CDR3 protein, CDR3 DNA. A D gene is named only where the DNA matches it firmly. Where a row states a size, it is once, few, many or the class of an expanded clone; other rows omit it.

>NA|TRBV5-6|TRBJ2-7|TRBD1
CASSFRDRGHEQYF
TGTGCCAGCAGCTTCCGGGACAGGGGCCACGAGCAGTACTTC
>NA|TRBV6-6|TRBJ1-4|NA
CASRDRGGNEKLFF
TGTGCCAGCAGAGATAGGGGGGGGAATGAAAAACTGTTTTTT
>NA|TRBV9|TRBJ2-1|TRBD2
CASSVNIVAGGRYNEQFF
TGTGCCAGCAGCGTAAATATCGTAGCGGGAGGGCGATACAATGAGCAGTTCTTC
>NA|TRBV5-6|TRBJ1-2|NA
CASTLGSGGYGYTF
TGTGCCAGCACCCTGGGGAGCGGGGGGTATGGCTACACCTTC
>NA|TRBV28|TRBJ2-5|NA
CASHFAALAETQYF
TGTGCCAGCCATTTTGCGGCTCTTGCGGAGACCCAGTACTTC
>few|TRBV4-2|TRBJ1-2|TRBD1
CASSTPGQGRENGYTF
TGTGCCAGCAGCACACCGGGACAGGGAAGAGAGAATGGCTACACCTTC
>NA|TRBV13|TRBJ1-1|TRBD1
CASSGTGATEAFF
TGTGCCAGCAGCGGTACAGGGGCCACTGAAGCTTTCTTT
>NA|TRBV19|TRBJ2-7|TRBD2
CASSPHQGTSGSGYEQYF
TGTGCCAGTAGTCCTCACCAAGGGACTAGCGGGAGTGGCTACGAGCAGTACTTC
>NA|TRBV6-5|TRBJ1-5|NA
CASSYSQGVDQPQHF
TGTGCCAGCAGTTACTCCCAAGGGGTAGATCAGCCCCAGCATTTT
>NA|TRBV4-1|TRBJ1-2|NA
CASSQDRETDYGYTF
TGCGCCAGCAGCCAAGATCGAGAGACAGACTATGGCTACACCTTC
>few|TRBV27|TRBJ2-7|TRBD2
CASSWGGRAISEQYF
TGTGCCAGCAGTTGGGGCGGGAGGGCCATATCCGAGCAGTACTTC
>NA|TRBV4-3|TRBJ1-1|NA
CASSQEEGFTEAFF
TGCGCCAGCAGCCAAGAGGAGGGGTTCACTGAAGCTTTCTTT
>NA|TRBV5-8|TRBJ2-7|TRBD1
CASSLGPRRTGRSSYEQYF
TGTGCCAGCAGCTTGGGCCCAAGGAGGACAGGCCGAAGCTCCTACGAGCAGTACTTC
>NA|TRBV6-1|TRBJ1-5|NA
CASRFRDQPQHF
TGTGCCAGCAGGTTCAGGGATCAGCCCCAGCATTTT
>NA|TRBV2|TRBJ1-3|NA
CASSELVVGNTIYF
TGTGCCAGCAGTGAACTAGTCGTAGGAAACACCATATATTTT
>few|TRBV7-9|TRBJ2-2|NA
CASRTGEGNTGELFF
TGTGCCAGCAGGACGGGAGAGGGAAACACCGGGGAGCTGTTTTTT
>NA|TRBV6-5|TRBJ2-2|NA
CASQGVHTGELFF
TGTGCCAGCCAAGGGGTCCACACCGGGGAGCTGTTTTTT
>NA|TRBV7-2|TRBJ2-3|TRBD2
CASSITSATDTQYF
TGTGCCAGCAGCATTACTAGCGCCACAGATACGCAGTATTTT
>NA|TRBV28|TRBJ2-7|NA
CASSLSRAPAYEQYF
TGTGCCAGCAGTTTAAGTCGAGCTCCGGCCTACGAGCAGTACTTC
>NA|TRBV7-2|TRBJ2-5|TRBD1
CASSLFGTGQETQYF
TGTGCCAGCAGCTTATTTGGGACAGGCCAAGAGACCCAGTACTTC
>NA|TRBV6-5|TRBJ2-2|NA
CASSYVRENTGELFF
TGTGCCAGCAGTTACGTCAGGGAAAACACCGGGGAGCTGTTTTTT
>NA|TRBV28|TRBJ2-3|NA
CASSLLKRNTDTQYF
TGTGCCAGCAGTCTACTAAAGAGGAACACAGATACGCAGTATTTT
>NA|TRBV4-1|TRBJ2-1|NA
CASSQGLTPGQFF
TGCGCCAGCAGCCAGGGACTGACACCGGGGCAGTTCTTC
>NA|TRBV25-1|TRBJ2-2|TRBD1
CASLGQGRTGELFF
TGTGCCTCATTGGGACAGGGACGAACCGGGGAGCTGTTTTTT
>NA|TRBV2|TRBJ2-3|NA
CASSATTSTDTQYF
TGTGCCAGCAGTGCAACCACTAGCACAGATACGCAGTATTTT
>NA|TRBV30|TRBJ1-2|NA
CAWSIRLDRPPAYGYTF
TGTGCCTGGAGTATCCGCTTGGACAGACCACCCGCCTATGGCTACACCTTC
>NA|TRBV23-1|TRBJ2-2|NA
CASSRCVYAGIFDTGELFF
TGCGCCAGCAGTCGCTGCGTCTACGCGGGAATTTTCGACACCGGGGAGCTGTTTTTT
>few|TRBV28|TRBJ1-2|NA
CASSSPGGYGYTF
TGTGCCAGCAGTTCCCCGGGGGGGTATGGCTACACCTTC
>NA|TRBV6-5|TRBJ2-1|TRBD1
CASRSAGTGANEQFF
TGTGCCAGCAGATCTGCCGGGACAGGGGCCAATGAGCAGTTCTTC
>few|TRBV30|TRBJ1-3|NA
CAWTGDSSGNTIYF
TGTGCCTGGACAGGGGATTCCTCTGGAAACACCATATATTTT
>NA|TRBV7-9|TRBJ1-1|TRBD1
CASSLGTGGFEGAFF
TGTGCCAGCAGCTTAGGGACAGGGGGGTTTGAAGGAGCTTTCTTT
>NA|TRBV6-6|TRBJ1-2|NA
CASSRGANYGYTF
TGTGCCAGCAGTCGGGGAGCTAACTATGGCTACACCTTC
>NA|TRBV5-4|TRBJ2-3|TRBD2
CASSPAGDDTDTQYF
TGTGCCAGCAGTCCGGCGGGGGATGACACAGATACGCAGTATTTT
>NA|TRBV6-1|TRBJ1-1|TRBD1
CASRVGQGDIEAFF
TGTGCCAGCAGAGTGGGACAGGGGGACATTGAAGCTTTCTTT
>NA|TRBV19|TRBJ2-1|TRBD2
CASSIVFGLAVNYNEQFF
TGTGCCAGTAGTATAGTTTTCGGGCTAGCGGTTAACTACAATGAGCAGTTCTTC
>NA|TRBV28|TRBJ2-1|TRBD2
CASSPREGEQFF
TGTGCCAGCAGCCCGCGGGAGGGTGAGCAGTTCTTC
>NA|TRBV9|TRBJ1-1|NA
CASSDYPSTEAFF
TGTGCCAGCAGCGACTACCCCAGTACTGAAGCTTTCTTT
>few|TRBV10-3|TRBJ1-6|NA
CAISESEAVNSPLHF
TGTGCCATCAGTGAGTCTGAGGCCGTTAATTCACCCCTCCACTTT
>NA|TRBV4-2|TRBJ2-6|TRBD2
CASSQDSGNSGANVLTF
TGTGCCAGCAGCCAAGATAGCGGGAACTCTGGGGCCAACGTCCTGACTTTC
>NA|TRBV14|TRBJ2-7|NA
CASSLFDRRTTYEQYF
TGTGCCAGCAGCCTATTCGACAGGAGAACCACCTACGAGCAGTACTTC
>once|TRBV28|TRBJ2-3|NA
CASSSRGSTDTQYF
TGTGCCAGCAGTTCGCGCGGGAGCACAGATACGCAGTATTTT
>NA|TRBV6-1|TRBJ1-4|NA
CASSEKRLGGEKLFF
TGTGCCAGCAGTGAGAAAAGGCTCGGGGGAGAAAAACTGTTTTTT
>NA|TRBV5-1|TRBJ1-2|NA
CASSLASRTERNYGYTF
TGCGCCAGCAGCTTGGCCTCTAGGACAGAGAGGAACTATGGCTACACCTTC
>NA|TRBV15|TRBJ1-1|NA
CATSREGRGKAEAFF
TGTGCCACCAGCAGAGAGGGAAGAGGGAAGGCTGAAGCTTTCTTT
>NA|TRBV28|TRBJ2-4|NA
CASSAGFGGIQYF
TGTGCCAGCAGTGCCGGTTTTGGAGGCATTCAGTACTTC